The entry that follows covers one T cell receptor beta chain sequence. Its antigen is not identified. The data derive from a study of T cell responses to AZD1222 COVID-19 vaccine. The study's findings and limits: Breadth and depth of Spike-specific TCRs rose after two AZD1222 doses. All repertoire sampling was performed exclusively after the peak T cell response. Targets within unmutated variant regions were reportedly found for nearly half of spike-specific TCRs.

Generated by immunoSEQ multiplex PCR, the TCRdb table keeps only in-frame clones and is missing some. The sample shows around 80,000 clones, 83% of them seen only once. The germline V gene has CDR1 MDHEN and CDR2 SYDVKM. This CDR3 is built from 15 residues. Losses at the gene ends were 7 bases for V and 5 bases for J; bases not matched to a gene: 7. The chain uses TRBV28 and TRBJ2-2; 10 nucleotides line up with TRBD1. This sequence originates from an adult who received the AZD1222 COVID-19 vaccine. The specimen comprised peripheral blood, sampled 28 days after the second AZD1222 dose. CDR3 region: CASTPGQGRTGELFF. For the CDR3, the DNA is TGTGCCAGCACCCCGGGACAGGGGAGGACCGGGGAGCTGTTTTTT.